This passage covers 18 T cell receptor beta chains from one sample sequenced in a study of blood T cell repertoires in COVID-19. The data were produced by immunoSEQ multiplex PCR, yet TCRdb's version contains in-frame clones alone and is incomplete. Altogether 65,000 to 75,000 clones are present, 60% to 80% being singletons, with the ten largest covering more than 10%. The sequenced material came from peripheral blood. The origin of the receptors is a human donor in a cohort sampled during active COVID-19.

The chain carries TRBV18 and TRBJ2-7, with TRBD1 matching 7 bases. With V trimmed by 4 bases and J by 7 bases, 10 bases remained unmatched. The germline V gene encodes CDR1 KGHSH and CDR2 LQKENI. The CDR3 has 14 amino acids. CDR3 DNA: TGTGCCAGCTCACAGGACAGGATAGAAGGGGAGCAGTACTTC. Translated, it gives CASSQDRIEGEQYF.

V gene TRBV6-5 combines with J gene TRBJ1-6, with 8 bases that match TRBD1. The CDR3 has 12 amino acids. In germline, CDR1 is MNHEY, CDR2 SVGAGI. Germline trimming cut 9 bases from V and 7 bases from J; bases unmatched to any gene: 2. The CDR3 is CASRTGNSPLHF. The CDR3 DNA is TGTGCCAGTAGGACAGGGAATTCACCCCTCCACTTT.

This clone was detected only a few times. The chain has TRBV7-2 and TRBJ2-3; TRBD1 might be the D (5 bases). The germline V and J ends were trimmed by 3 bases and 2 bases, with 12 bases remaining between them. CDR1 and CDR2 (germline): SGHTA, FQGNSA. The CDR3 loop spans 15 amino acids. In nucleotides, the CDR3 is TGTGCCAGCAGCTTGGGGCCCGGTCTCACAGATACGCAGTATTTT. This translates into CASSLGPGLTDTQYF.

On this clone: This specimen includes other DNA sequences encoding the same CDR3. The J gene is TRBJ2-7, the V gene TRBV20-1, with a weak D call TRBD1 (5 bases). From germline, CDR1 is DFQATT and CDR2 SNEGSKA (reference sequence). CDR3 length: 11 residues. Trimming pared 2 bases from V and 4 bases from J, leaving 6 bases between. The CDR3 protein is CSARQGYEQYF. The CDR3 DNA reads as TGCAGTGCTAGACAGGGTTACGAGCAGTACTTC.

This clone was recorded a few times. The rearrangement links TRBV7-2 to TRBJ2-7; 7 positions agree with TRBD2. This CDR3 has 13 amino acids. With 3 bases clipped from V and 5 bases from J, the junction kept 4 bases outside the gene matches. Germline-derived CDR1 and CDR2 are SGHTA and FQGNSA. In nucleotides, the CDR3 is TGTGCCAGCAGCTTCCGCCGGGGGGACGAGCAGTACTTC. Its protein is CASSFRRGDEQYF.

This rearrangement joins TRBV29-1 to TRBJ1-3; D gene ambiguous. Germline CDR1 is SQVTM and CDR2 is ANQGSEA. There are 11 residues in the CDR3. The V gene lost 3 bases and the J gene lost 8 bases, with 8 bases spanning the gap. The CDR3 is CSVESVDTIYF. In DNA, the CDR3 is TGCAGCGTTGAGTCGGTCGACACCATATATTTT.

The chain recombines TRBV7-9 with TRBJ2-5; TRBD1 matches at 10 bases. The CDR3 has 15 amino acids. CDR1 SEHNR and CDR2 FQNEAQ come from the germline V gene (reference sequence). Trimming removed 6 bases from V and 3 bases from J; junction bases left unmatched: 7. The chain's CDR3 is CASSRRGTGEETQYF. CDR3 in DNA: TGTGCCAGCAGTCGCCGGGGGACAGGGGAAGAGACCCAGTACTTC.

The gene calls are TRBV4-3 and TRBJ2-1, with D possibly TRBD2 on 5 matching bases. Germline V gene lookup returns CDR1 LGHNA and CDR2 YSLEER. The CDR3 length is 13 residues. The V end lost 0 bases, the J end lost 13 bases, and 13 bases lay between the germline ends. CDR3 residues: CASSQDPGLEQFF. The CDR3 DNA is TGCGCCAGCAGCCAAGACCCGGGGTTAGAACAGTTCTTC.

The chain recombines TRBV5-1 with TRBJ1-4, with 9 bases aligning to TRBD1. This CDR3 has 16 residues. J gave up 3 bases and V 4 bases, and 7 bases lay outside the gene matches. The germline CDR1 and CDR2 sequences are SGHRS and YFSETQ. The CDR3 DNA is TGCGCCAGCAGCATCGGACAGGGGCAGGCTAATGAAAAACTGTTTTTT. Residues: CASSIGQGQANEKLFF. The complete variable domain, with remaining parts taken from reference TRBV5-1 and TRBJ1-4, reads KAGVTQTPRYLIKTRGQQVTLSCSPISGHRSVSWYQQTPGQGLQFLFEYFSETQRNKGNFPGRFSGRQFSNSRSEMNVSTLELGDSALYLCASSIGQGQANEKLFFGSGTQLSVL.

This clone has only one observation. The chain combines TRBV30 with TRBJ1-1, with no clear D. In germline, CDR1 is GTSNPN, CDR2 SVGIG (reference sequence). The CDR3 is 17 amino acids. With 4 bases removed from V and 3 bases from J, the gap between germline ends came to 24 bases. This chain's CDR3 is CAWTPARVSFGDTEAFF. The DNA for the CDR3 is TGTGCCTGGACCCCGGCCCGGGTTTCGTTCGGGGACACTGAAGCTTTCTTT.

The gene calls are TRBV7-6 and TRBJ1-1; 7 positions agree with TRBD1. Germline-derived CDR1 and CDR2 are SGHVS and FNYEAQ. V lost 5 bases to trimming and J lost 2 bases; unmatched junction nucleotides: 2. This CDR3 is built from 13 residues. CDR3 residues: CASSNRGNTEAFF. The CDR3 nucleotides are TGTGCCAGCAGCAACAGGGGAAACACTGAAGCTTTCTTT.

This clone has only a few counts. CDR3 sequence: CASIRGRGETQYF. The CDR3 bases are TGTGCCAGCATCAGGGGGCGAGGAGAGACCCAGTACTTC. The rearrangement uses TRBV2 and TRBJ2-5; 8 nucleotides agree with TRBD1. V was pared by 7 bases and J by 4 bases, with 5 bases of the junction left unmatched. CDR3 length: 13 amino acids. Per germline, CDR1 SNHLY and CDR2 FYNNEI.

This clone has only one observation. The chain joins TRBV18 to TRBJ2-7, with 9 positions matching TRBD1. CDR1 and CDR2 from the germline V gene are KGHSH and LQKENI. This CDR3 contains 15 residues. V gave up 3 bases and J gave up 4 bases; unmatched junction bases: 7. CDR3 sequence reads: CASSPGTGLLYEQYV. CDR3 nucleotide sequence: TGTGCCAGCTCACCCGGGACAGGGTTGCTTTACGAGCAGTACGTC.

This sequence joins TRBV14 and TRBJ2-1; 7 bases align to TRBD1. V lost 4 bases and J lost 10; bases outside the gene matches: 10. Germline lookup yields CDR1 SGHDN and CDR2 FVKESK. This CDR3 is built from 14 residues. CDR3 in amino acids: CASSPRTGWHEQFF. As DNA, the CDR3 is TGTGCCAGCAGCCCCCGGACAGGTTGGCACGAGCAGTTCTTC.

The chain couples TRBV28 to TRBJ2-7, with 8 bases identical to TRBD1. Per germline, CDR1 MDHEN and CDR2 SYDVKM. The trim removed 4 bases at V and 2 bases at J, leaving 7 bases unmatched. The CDR3 sequence is 15 residues long. This CDR3 reads CASSSDRVVAYEQYV. CDR3 nucleotides: TGTGCCAGCAGTTCGGACAGGGTTGTAGCCTACGAGCAGTACGTC.

The V call is TRBV2, the J call TRBJ1-4, with D perhaps matching TRBD1 (6 bases). CDR1 SNHLY and CDR2 FYNNEI come from the germline V gene. V was pared by 2 bases and J by 8 bases, with 12 bases between. This CDR3 contains 14 residues. CDR3 nucleotide sequence: TGTGCCAGCAGTGAAATTCAGGGGCAGGAAAAACTGTTTTTT. This encodes CASSEIQGQEKLFF.

V gene TRBV11-2 combines with J gene TRBJ2-1, with 9 bases that match TRBD2. The CDR3 runs 16 residues. Germline lookup yields CDR1 SGHAT and CDR2 FQNNGV. V gave up 7 bases and J gave up 6 bases; unmatched junction bases: 13. The CDR3 sequence: CASNAGLAGYINEQFF. CDR3 DNA sequence: TGTGCCAGCAACGCAGGGCTAGCGGGATATATCAATGAGCAGTTCTTC.

The rearrangement links TRBV5-1 to TRBJ1-5; 8 nucleotides line up with TRBD1. The CDR3 sequence is 14 residues long. With 3 bases clipped from V and 6 bases from J, the junction kept 5 bases outside the gene matches. Per germline, CDR1 SGHRS and CDR2 YFSETQ. In nucleotides, the CDR3 is TGCGCCAGCAGCTCAGGGACAGGTGGTCAGCCCCAGCATTTT. Translation gives CASSSGTGGQPQHF.